This note documents a single TCR beta chain sequence. The data derive from a study of blood T cell repertoires in COVID-19. The V segment lost 6 bases and the J segment 5 bases; nucleotides outside the gene matches: 6. Germline lookup yields CDR1 SNHLY and CDR2 FYNNEI. The CDR3 runs to 15 residues. Measured with immunoSEQ multiplex PCR; TCRdb has only the in-frame clones, and not every one. The repertoire includes about 280,000 clones, roughly 86% of them detected once, and about 11% sits in the top ten. The chain is built from TRBV2 and TRBJ2-5, with 13 positions matching TRBD2. The sample consisted of peripheral blood. The source is a woman aged 25-40 years with COVID-19, enrolled during active disease. The CDR3 DNA follows: TGTGCCAGCAGCCTTGGGACTAGCGGGACGGAGACCCAGTACTTC. It codes for CASSLGTSGTETQYF. The full variable domain, its missing parts supplied by reference TRBV2 and TRBJ2-5, is EPEVTQTPSHQVTQMGQEVILRCVPISNHLYFYWYRQILGQKVEFLVSFYNNEISEKSEIFDDQFSVERPDGSNFTLKIRSTKLEDSAMYFCASSLGTSGTETQYFGPGTRLLVL.